These 25 T cell receptor beta chains came from one sample sequenced in a study of chemoradiotherapy in HPV16-positive cancers. The table came from immunoSEQ multiplex PCR; TCRdb's copy has only in-frame clones and leaves some out. The sample consists of 1,000 or so clones, more than 75% of them appearing once. The starting material was tumor tissue, obtained from a patient who underwent chemoradiotherapy. These receptors were taken from a human donor with HPV-associated anogenital cancer.

The chain joins TRBV6-5 to TRBJ1-1; D might be TRBD1 (6 bases). There are 13 residues in the CDR3. The germline V gene has CDR1 MNHEY and CDR2 SVGAGI. V lost 7 bases and J lost 4, with 13 bases in between. In DNA form, the CDR3 reads TGTGCCAGCAACATACAGGGAAGCACTGAAGCTTTCTTT. As protein: CASNIQGSTEAFF.

Here the CDR3 reads CASRYTSGSSYEQYF. CDR3 sequence (DNA): TGTGCCAGCAGGTATACTAGCGGGAGCTCCTACGAGCAGTACTTC. The J gene is TRBJ2-7, the V gene TRBV6-1, with 11 nucleotides matching TRBD2. Trimming cost V 6 bases and J 0 bases; bases outside gene matches: 4. This CDR3 is 15 amino acids long. The germline V gene has CDR1 MNHNS and CDR2 SASEGT.

The V call is TRBV6-1, the J call TRBJ1-1; D is ambiguous. CDR1 MNHNS and CDR2 SASEGT come from the germline V gene. Trimming took off 7 bases at V and 3 bases at J, with 12 bases between the two ends. The CDR3 runs to 13 residues. This CDR3 is CASNPKGYTEAFF. In DNA form, the CDR3 reads TGTGCCAGCAATCCCAAGGGTTACACTGAAGCTTTCTTT.

This clone was observed once. The CDR3 DNA reads TGTGCCAGCAGTGACCAGGGGGCGATAGAAGCTTTCTTT. It yields the protein CASSDQGAIEAFF. This chain connects TRBV25-1 to TRBJ1-1, with 8 bases that match TRBD1. The V and J ends lost 3 bases and 8 bases, in that order; junction bases with no gene match: 5. This CDR3 region has 13 residues. CDR1 and CDR2 from the germline V gene are MGHDK and SYGVNS.

In this sample, this clone turned up a few times. The V and J genes are TRBV7-9 and TRBJ1-5, with D unresolved. This CDR3 has 14 residues. The germline V and J ends were trimmed by 7 bases and 0 bases, with 10 bases remaining between them. Germline V lookup: CDR1 SEHNR, CDR2 FQNEAQ (reference sequence). CDR3 in DNA: TGTGCCAGCACCGCGACGGATAGCAATCAGCCCCAGCATTTT. Protein product: CASTATDSNQPQHF.

This CDR3 is CASRTTGVTDTQYF. CDR3 sequence (DNA): TGTGCCAGCAGGACTACAGGGGTGACAGATACGCAGTATTTT. The rearrangement links TRBV27 to TRBJ2-3, with 7 bases matching TRBD1. The trim removed 6 bases at V and 3 bases at J, leaving 6 bases unmatched. CDR1 MNHEY and CDR2 SMNVEV come from the germline V gene (reference sequence). The CDR3 totals 14 residues.

Worth noting for this clone: Relative to the germline gene, one junction end is altered; a read error may explain this. This chain links TRBV18 with TRBJ1-6; D is uncertain. Germline assignment: CDR1 KGHSH and CDR2 LQKENI. This CDR3 has 11 amino acids. CDR3 coding DNA: TGTGCCAGCTCCTACAATTCACCCCTCCACTTT. Encoded protein: CASSYNSPLHF.

This chain joins TRBV2 and TRBJ2-1; 16 bases line up with TRBD2. This CDR3 contains 15 residues. J gave up 7 bases and V 6 bases, and 3 bases lay outside the gene matches. Germline CDR1 SNHLY, CDR2 FYNNEI. CDR3 nucleotide sequence: TGTGCCAGCAGCGAGGGACTAGCGGGAGGGAATGAGCAGTTCTTC. Residues: CASSEGLAGGNEQFF.

Only a few counts were recorded for this clone. J is TRBJ1-4 and V is TRBV9, with a weak D call TRBD1 (6 bases). The CDR3 consists of 16 residues. Looked up from germline, CDR1 is SGDLS and CDR2 is YYNGEE. V was trimmed by 3 bases and J by 4 bases, leaving 16 bases between them. The CDR3 region is CASSGRLGAGNEKLFF. The CDR3 DNA reads as TGTGCCAGCAGCGGACGGTTGGGGGCTGGTAATGAAAAACTGTTTTTT.

The rearrangement uses TRBV6-4 and TRBJ2-3, with unresolved D. Per germline, CDR1 MRHNA and CDR2 SNTAGT. The CDR3 is 14 amino acids. V was cut by 0 bases and J by 3 bases, with 7 bases left in between. The CDR3 bases are TGTGCCAGCAGTGACTCGGTAGGAACAGATACGCAGTATTTT. Translating it yields CASSDSVGTDTQYF.

There are a few counts of this clone. This sequence joins TRBV4-2 and TRBJ1-2; unclear D gene. Trimming removed 2 bases from V and 8 bases from J, with 12 bases in between. The V gene's germline CDR1 is LGHNA and CDR2 YNFKEQ. The CDR3 sequence is 13 residues long. The CDR3: CASSQKRNLGYTF. The CDR3 nucleotides are TGTGCCAGCAGCCAAAAGCGAAACCTGGGCTACACCTTC.

This CDR3 is CASSEFRLWLAGSTDTQYF. The CDR3 DNA is TGTGCCAGCAGTGAATTCAGGCTCTGGCTAGCGGGGAGCACAGATACGCAGTATTTT. The V and J genes are TRBV2 and TRBJ2-3; TRBD2 matches at 9 bases. V was pared by 2 bases and J by 0 bases, with 12 bases of the junction left unmatched. From germline, CDR1 is SNHLY and CDR2 FYNNEI. The CDR3 extends over 19 amino acids.

The chain is built from TRBV5-4 and TRBJ1-1; D unresolved. The CDR3 consists of 14 residues. Per the germline V gene, CDR1 is SGHNT and CDR2 is YYREEE (reference sequence). The ends were cut back, 1 base at V and 0 bases at J, with 7 bases in the middle. The CDR3 loop is CASSLKQLNTEAFF. The CDR3 DNA reads TGTGCCAGCAGCTTGAAACAGCTGAACACTGAAGCTTTCTTT.

The chain has TRBV10-2 and TRBJ1-2; 9 nucleotides agree with TRBD1. After removal of 4 bases from V and 8 bases from J, the junction contained 8 bases not matched to a gene. There are 14 residues in the CDR3. CDR1 and CDR2 from the germline V gene are WSHSY and SAAADI. CDR3 region: CASSVPGTGSGYTF. The CDR3 nucleotides are TGCGCCAGCAGTGTCCCCGGGACAGGGTCGGGCTACACCTTC.

The V gene is TRBV18, the J gene TRBJ2-7; D perhaps matches TRBD1 (6 bases). CDR3 length equals 13 residues. V dropped 1 base and J dropped 7 bases, with 11 bases sitting between them. The germline CDR1 and CDR2 sequences are KGHSH and LQKENI. The CDR3 loop reads CASSPRDKGEQYF. CDR3 DNA sequence: TGTGCCAGCTCACCACGGGACAAAGGAGAGCAGTACTTC.

The rearrangement joins TRBV11-2 to TRBJ1-1, with D uncertain. Germline assignment: CDR1 SGHAT and CDR2 FQNNGV. V was cut by 3 bases and J by 7 bases, with 12 bases left in between. The CDR3 totals 13 residues. The CDR3 nucleotides read TGTGCCAGCAGCTTTAGGACGGCCGGTGAAGCTTTCTTT. Translation gives CASSFRTAGEAFF.

CDR3 nucleotides: TGTGCCAGTAACACAGGGGGCTTCACTGAAGCTTTCTTT. The encoded protein is CASNTGGFTEAFF. V is TRBV19 and J is TRBJ1-1, with 9 bases matching TRBD1. Germline V gene lookup returns CDR1 LNHDA and CDR2 SQIVND (reference sequence). The CDR3 extends over 13 amino acids. Trimming cost V 7 bases and J 4 bases; bases outside gene matches: 4.

For the CDR3, the DNA is TGCACCAGCAGCCAAGAAAAGGACAGGGAAGCTTTCTTT. It codes for CTSSQEKDREAFF. V and J are TRBV1 and TRBJ1-1; the DNA was not compared with TRBD1, the D call given in the table. TRBV1 has pseudogene status. There are 13 residues in the CDR3.

This clone was recorded a few times. The V call is TRBV11-2, the J call TRBJ1-4; 9 bases are a match to TRBD1. Looked up from germline, CDR1 is SGHAT and CDR2 is FQNNGV. This CDR3 comprises 14 residues. V shed 4 bases and J 4 bases; nucleotides not matched to a gene: 1. In DNA, the CDR3 is TGTGCCAGCAGCTCGGGACAGGGTAATGAAAAACTGTTTTTT. Protein: CASSSGQGNEKLFF.

The chain links TRBV6-4 to TRBJ1-6; 7 bases line up with TRBD1. V lost 3 bases and J lost 5; bases outside the gene matches: 1. Germline CDR1 and CDR2: MRHNA and SNTAGT. The length of the CDR3 is 14 residues. CDR3 DNA: TGTGCCAGCAGTGAAACAGGGGATAATTCACCCCTCCACTTT. Translation gives CASSETGDNSPLHF.

Only one count was recorded for this clone. The chain combines TRBV6-1 with TRBJ2-1, with a possible D match to TRBD1 (5 bases). Germline-derived CDR1 and CDR2 are MNHNS and SASEGT. Trimming cost V 2 bases and J 9 bases, with 14 bases left between them. This CDR3 has 14 amino acids. The CDR3 reads CASSEPPTVPEQFF. The CDR3 coding sequence is TGTGCCAGCAGTGAACCTCCGACAGTGCCTGAGCAGTTCTTC.

The chain couples TRBV6-1 to TRBJ2-1, with a tentative D call TRBD1 (6 bases). Per germline, CDR1 MNHNS and CDR2 SASEGT. The CDR3 is 16 residues long. Trimming removed 0 bases from V and 1 base from J, with 10 bases in between. DNA for the CDR3: TGTGCCAGCAGTGAAGCGAGCAGGGGTTCCTACAATGAGCAGTTCTTC. Protein: CASSEASRGSYNEQFF.

This chain links TRBV5-5 with TRBJ2-2; a weak D match, TRBD1 (6 bases). Germline V gene sequence: CDR1 SGHKS, CDR2 YYEKEE (reference sequence). V lost 2 bases to trimming and J lost 1 base, with 9 bases between them. The CDR3 extends over 15 amino acids. This CDR3 reads CASSFGTMNTGELFF. The CDR3 DNA is TGTGCCAGCAGCTTTGGGACAATGAACACCGGGGAGCTGTTTTTT.

This clone was seen once. The chain couples TRBV6-6 to TRBJ2-6; D unclear. Germline V lookup: CDR1 MNHNY, CDR2 SVGAGI (reference sequence). The ends were cut back, 0 bases at V and 1 base at J, with 1 base in the middle. This CDR3 has 14 amino acids. CDR3 in amino acids: CASSYSSGANVLTF. The CDR3 coding sequence is TGTGCCAGCAGTTACTCGTCTGGGGCCAACGTCCTGACTTTC.

The chain is built from TRBV10-2 and TRBJ2-2; D uncertain. Trimming shortened V by 8 bases and J by 3 bases, and 4 bases separated the two germline ends. CDR1 and CDR2 from the germline V gene are WSHSY and SAAADI. There are 11 residues in the CDR3. The CDR3 region is CASEYTGELFF. CDR3 DNA sequence: TGCGCCAGCGAATACACCGGGGAGCTGTTTTTT.